A single sample gave rise to the 15 T cell receptor beta chains below, sequenced in a study of T-cell memory formation after mild COVID-19. TCRdb reprocessed the 5' RACE reads with MiXCR, giving one entry per CDR3 protein. Of about 210,000 distinct CDR3 sequences listed, around 30% are singletons. Sequencing was carried out using PBMCs or a T cell subset sorted from them (not recorded which). These receptors were obtained from an adult woman who had mild COVID-19 (a few samples of this study predate the infection). Cell type and time point are not known.

Only a few counts were recorded for this clonotype. The chain combines TRBV18 with TRBJ2-1; 8 bases match TRBD1. The length of the CDR3 is 14 residues. In germline, CDR1 is KGHSH, CDR2 LQKENI. V trimming: 4 bases; J trimming: 7 bases; junction bases outside the gene matches: 6. CDR3 sequence (DNA): TGTGCCAGCTCACTTTCGACAGGGGTGAATGAGCAGTTCTTC. It is translated as CASSLSTGVNEQFF.

A single count supports this clonotype. This rearrangement joins TRBV6-6 to TRBJ2-7, with D perhaps TRBD1 (6 bases). Germline V CDR1 and CDR2: MNHNY, SVGAGI (reference sequence). The CDR3 extends over 14 amino acids. The V and J ends lost 7 bases and 4 bases respectively, with 17 bases between them. This CDR3 reads CASIGQQKTYEQYF. Written as DNA, the CDR3 is TGTGCCAGCATCGGACAGCAAAAGACTTACGAGCAGTACTTC.

The chain links TRBV7-2 to TRBJ2-2, with 8 bases that match TRBD1. The germline V gene encodes CDR1 SGHTA and CDR2 FQGNSA. The CDR3 has 13 amino acids. The junction had 4 bases not matched to a gene; V was cut back by 10 bases and J by 3 bases. CDR3 sequence (DNA): TGTGCCATCAGACAGGGGTACACCGGGGAGCTGTTTTTT. Translated: CAIRQGYTGELFF.

This clonotype was seen many times. At one boundary the junction diverges from the germline segment, which might be a read error. CDR3 loop: CASSSDNEQFF. CDR3 bases: TGCGCCAGCAGCTCCGACAATGAGCAGTTCTTC. The chain joins TRBV5-1 to TRBJ2-1; the D is unclear. CDR1 and CDR2 from the germline V gene are SGHRS and YFSETQ. This CDR3 comprises 11 residues. Together with reference TRBV5-1 and TRBJ2-1, the CDR3 gives the full variable domain: KAGVTQTPRYLIKTRGQQVTLSCSPISGHRSVSWYQQTPGQGLQFLFEYFSETQRNKGNFPGRFSGRQFSNSRSEMNVSTLELGDSALYLCASSSDNEQFFGPGTRLTVL.

The genes are TRBV7-2 and TRBJ1-3; the D is unclear. Trimming took 0 bases from V and 0 from J, leaving 12 bases between them. The CDR3 is 17 residues long. Per the germline V gene, CDR1 is SGHTA and CDR2 is FQGNSA. The CDR3 loop is CASSLALPGSSGNTIYF. The CDR3 region has the DNA TGTGCCAGCAGCTTAGCGCTCCCGGGGAGCTCTGGAAACACCATATATTTT.

The gene calls are TRBV7-8 and TRBJ2-5, with 10 bases identical to TRBD2. V lost 2 bases, J lost 2 bases, and 5 bases stayed unmatched. CDR3 size: 16 residues. Germline CDR1 and CDR2: SGHVS and FQNEAQ. CDR3 amino acids: CASSLRLAGSQETQYF. The CDR3 DNA reads as TGTGCCAGCAGCTTAAGACTAGCGGGCTCTCAAGAGACCCAGTACTTC. Variable domain in full (rest from reference TRBV7-8 and TRBJ2-5): GAGVSQSPRYKVAKRGQDVALRCDPISGHVSLFWYQQALGQGPEFLTYFQNEAQLDKSGLPSDRFFAERPEGSVSTLKIQRTQQEDSAVYLCASSLRLAGSQETQYFGPGTRLLVL.

The chain employs TRBV5-1 and TRBJ1-5, with a weak D call TRBD1 (6 bases). V lost 0 bases and J lost 7, with 11 bases in between. Germline CDR1 reads SGHRS; CDR2 reads YFSETQ. This CDR3 is built from 14 residues. The CDR3 DNA reads TGCGCCAGCAGCTTGGGGGGGGCGGACCAGCCCCAGCATTTT. This sequence encodes CASSLGGADQPQHF.

This chain uses TRBV7-2 with TRBJ1-1; D ambiguous. Trimming took off 2 bases at V and 0 bases at J, with 19 bases between the two ends. This CDR3 is built from 18 residues. Germline V gene data show CDR1 as SGHTA and CDR2 as FQGNSA. CDR3 nucleotide sequence: TGTGCCAGCAGCTTACTCCCACCCCGTGTTTTCATGAACACTGAAGCTTTCTTT. As protein: CASSLLPPRVFMNTEAFF.

This chain joins TRBV12-3 or TRBV12-4 and TRBJ1-2, with D possibly matching TRBD1 (5 bases). The CDR3 contains 15 residues. V was clipped by 3 bases and J by 4 bases, with 15 bases between them. The CDR3 spells CASSFFRGSGYGYTF. For the CDR3, the DNA is TGTGCCAGCAGTTTTTTTCGGGGCTCGGGCTATGGCTACACCTTC.

This clonotype was detected only a few times. In nucleotides, the CDR3 is TGTGCCAGCAGCCAAGAAGTTAGGGCAGTCTATGGCTACACCTTC. Translating gives CASSQEVRAVYGYTF. This chain uses TRBV3-1 with TRBJ1-2; D is undetermined. In germline, CDR1 is LGHDT, CDR2 YNNKEL (reference sequence). The CDR3 consists of 15 residues. V lost 0 bases, J lost 4 bases, and 12 bases lay in between.

A single count supports this clonotype. The chain employs TRBV11-2 and TRBJ2-4; D is unresolved. The CDR3 consists of 11 residues. Trimming took off 1 base at V and 9 bases at J, with 4 bases between the two ends. The germline V gene has CDR1 SGHAT and CDR2 FQNNGV. CDR3 region: CASSLVRIQYF. The CDR3 DNA sequence: TGTGCCAGCAGCTTAGTGCGCATTCAGTACTTC.

V usage is TRBV6-6 and J usage is TRBJ2-5; maybe TRBD2 (6 bases). Germline V CDR1 and CDR2: MNHNY, SVGAGI (reference sequence). The CDR3 loop spans 14 amino acids. Trimming removed 7 bases at V and 5 bases at J, with 17 bases between. The chain's CDR3 is CASNRDSAQETQYF. Here the CDR3 DNA reads TGTGCCAGCAACCGGGACTCAGCTCAGGAGACCCAGTACTTC.

The chain couples TRBV29-1 to TRBJ2-7, with D uncertain. Trimming stripped 1 base from V and 3 bases from J, with 13 bases between. The CDR3 sequence is 14 residues long. Germline loops: CDR1 SQVTM, CDR2 ANQGSEA. Here the CDR3 reads CSVEVGNSRYEQYF. The CDR3 DNA sequence: TGCAGCGTTGAAGTTGGCAACTCCCGCTACGAGCAGTACTTC.

This chain links TRBV6-6 with TRBJ2-7, with a possible D match to TRBD1 (5 bases). In germline, CDR1 is MNHNY, CDR2 SVGAGI (reference sequence). With 2 bases removed from V and 5 bases from J, the gap between germline ends came to 13 bases. The length of the CDR3 is 14 residues. The CDR3 region has the DNA TGTGCCAGCAGTTACGGACACTCCTACGACGAGCAGTACTTC. Its translation: CASSYGHSYDEQYF.

This clonotype showed up just a few times. The chain links TRBV25-1 to TRBJ2-7; TRBD1 agrees at 7 bases. Germline V CDR1 and CDR2: MGHDK, SYGVNS. The CDR3 spans 14 residues. After removal of 4 bases from V and 1 base from J, the junction contained 4 bases not matched to a gene. As DNA, the CDR3 is TGTGCCAGCAGTGGGACAGGCCAATCCTACGAGCAGTACTTC. Its protein product is CASSGTGQSYEQYF.